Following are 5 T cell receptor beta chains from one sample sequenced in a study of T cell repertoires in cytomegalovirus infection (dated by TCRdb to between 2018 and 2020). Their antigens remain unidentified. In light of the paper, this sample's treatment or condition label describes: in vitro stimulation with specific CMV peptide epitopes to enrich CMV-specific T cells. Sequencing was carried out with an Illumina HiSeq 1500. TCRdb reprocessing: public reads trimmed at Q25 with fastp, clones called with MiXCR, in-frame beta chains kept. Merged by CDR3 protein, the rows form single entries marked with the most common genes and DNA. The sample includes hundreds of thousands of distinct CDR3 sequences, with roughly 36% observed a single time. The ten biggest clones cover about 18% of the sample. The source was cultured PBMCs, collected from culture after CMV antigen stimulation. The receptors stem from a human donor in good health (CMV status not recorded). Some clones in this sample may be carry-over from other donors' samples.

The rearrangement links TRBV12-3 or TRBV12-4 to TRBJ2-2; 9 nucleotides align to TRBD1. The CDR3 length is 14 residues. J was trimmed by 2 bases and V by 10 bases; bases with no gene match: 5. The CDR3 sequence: CATTTGGNTGELFF. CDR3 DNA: TGTGCCACGACGACAGGGGGAAACACCGGGGAGCTGTTTTTT.

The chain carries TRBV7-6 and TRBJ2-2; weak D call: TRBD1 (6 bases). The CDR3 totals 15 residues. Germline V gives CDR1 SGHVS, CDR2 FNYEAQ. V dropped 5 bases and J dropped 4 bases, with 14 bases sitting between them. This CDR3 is CASSLTGLGTGELFF. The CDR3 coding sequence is TGTGCCAGCAGCCTCACAGGGTTAGGCACCGGGGAGCTGTTTTTT.

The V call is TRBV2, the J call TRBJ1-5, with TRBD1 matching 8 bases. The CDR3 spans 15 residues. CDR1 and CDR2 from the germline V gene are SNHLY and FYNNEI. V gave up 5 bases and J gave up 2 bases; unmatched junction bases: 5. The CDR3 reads CASSNTGGGNQPQHF. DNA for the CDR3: TGTGCCAGCAGTAATACAGGGGGTGGCAATCAGCCCCAGCATTTT. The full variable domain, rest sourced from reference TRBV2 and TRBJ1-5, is EPEVTQTPSHQVTQMGQEVILRCVPISNHLYFYWYRQILGQKVEFLVSFYNNEISEKSEIFDDQFSVERPDGSNFTLKIRSTKLEDSAMYFCASSNTGGGNQPQHFGDGTRLSIL.

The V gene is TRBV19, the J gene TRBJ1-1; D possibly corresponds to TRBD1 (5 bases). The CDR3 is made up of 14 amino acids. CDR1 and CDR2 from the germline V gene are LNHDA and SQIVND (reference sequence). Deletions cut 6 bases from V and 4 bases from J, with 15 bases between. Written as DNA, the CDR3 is TGTGCCAGTAGCCGGGACCGCGGAGTCACTGAAGCTTTCTTT. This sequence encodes CASSRDRGVTEAFF. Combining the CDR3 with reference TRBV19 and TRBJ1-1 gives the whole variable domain DGGITQSPKYLFRKEGQNVTLSCEQNLNHDAMYWYRQDPGQGLRLIYYSQIVNDFQKGDIAEGYSVSREKKESFPLTVTSAQKNPTAFYLCASSRDRGVTEAFFGQGTRLTVV.

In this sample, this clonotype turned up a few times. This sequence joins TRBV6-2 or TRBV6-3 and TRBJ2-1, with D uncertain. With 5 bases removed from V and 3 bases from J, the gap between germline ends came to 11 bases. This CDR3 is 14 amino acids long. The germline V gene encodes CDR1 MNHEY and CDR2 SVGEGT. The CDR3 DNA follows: TGTGCCAGCAGTACCCCTGGGCACTACAATGAGCAGTTCTTC. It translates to CASSTPGHYNEQFF.